This T cell receptor beta chain was documented in a study of metastatic and nonmetastatic thyroid tumors. No patient received treatment before thyroid surgery. This clone came up a few times. The CDR3 is 15 residues long. Germline V gene sequence: CDR1 MNHNS, CDR2 SASEGT. Trimming shortened V by 6 bases and J by 3 bases, and 15 bases separated the two germline ends. MiXCR was used by TCRdb to re-call the PCR reads. Here the sample spans 24,000 or so clones, about 13% being singletons. This TCR came from a female donor with papillary thyroid cancer or a benign thyroid nodule (not recorded which). Some clones in this sample may be carry-over from other donors' samples. The chain has TRBV6-1 and TRBJ1-5, with D tentatively TRBD1 (5 bases). Sequencing was performed on blood. DNA for the CDR3: TGTGCCAGCAGCCCGAAGGGGTTCCTCAATCAGCCCCAGCATTTT. Translation gives CASSPKGFLNQPQHF.